A selection of T cell receptor beta chains follows, all from one sample in a study of shared clonotypes between healthy human individuals. TCRdb's table, derived via immunoSEQ multiplex PCR, lists solely in-frame clones and lacks some. The sample includes about 450,000 clones, roughly 80% seen only once; the top ten take around 13%. What was sequenced was PBMCs. The receptors stem from a middle-aged woman in good health. Some clones in this sample may be carry-over from other donors' samples. Both conserved end residues are part of each CDR3. Each record gives: J gene, clone size, V gene, D gene, CDR3 DNA, CDR3 protein. The D gene is left open where the match is weak. The size entry is marked missing in some rows and otherwise reads once, few, many or a size class.

j_call: TRBJ1-1; clone_size: NA; v_call: TRBV5-6; d_call: TRBD1; cdr3_nt: TGTGCCAGCAGCTACGACAGGGAGAACACTGAAGCTTTCTTT; cdr3_aa: CASSYDRENTEAFF
j_call: TRBJ1-2; clone_size: NA; v_call: TRBV6-6; d_call: NA; cdr3_nt: TGTGCCAGCAGTTACTCGGCGGCAGACGGCTACACCTTC; cdr3_aa: CASSYSAADGYTF
j_call: TRBJ1-5; clone_size: NA; v_call: TRBV21-1; d_call: NA; cdr3_nt: TGTGCCAGCAGCAAAAAGGCCGTCAGGGATAATCAGCCCCAGCATTTT; cdr3_aa: CASSKKAVRDNQPQHF
j_call: TRBJ1-5; clone_size: once; v_call: TRBV10-1; d_call: NA; cdr3_nt: TGCGCCAGCAGTGAGTCGAATCAGCCCCAGCATTTT; cdr3_aa: CASSESNQPQHF
j_call: TRBJ1-6; clone_size: NA; v_call: TRBV28; d_call: NA; cdr3_nt: TGTGCCAGCAGTTTCCTAGTCTATAATTCACCCCTCCACTTT; cdr3_aa: CASSFLVYNSPLHF
j_call: TRBJ2-5; clone_size: NA; v_call: TRBV19; d_call: NA; cdr3_nt: TGTGCCAGTAGTATTAGAGGTGGGACGGAGACCCAGTACTTC; cdr3_aa: CASSIRGGTETQYF
j_call: TRBJ2-7; clone_size: NA; v_call: TRBV4-3; d_call: TRBD2; cdr3_nt: TGCGCCAGCAGCCAAGATTGGACGGGAGGCCCCGTGGAGCAGTACTTC; cdr3_aa: CASSQDWTGGPVEQYF
j_call: TRBJ2-7; clone_size: NA; v_call: TRBV10-3; d_call: NA; cdr3_nt: TGTGCCATCAGGGACACCTACGAGCAGTACTTC; cdr3_aa: CAIRDTYEQYF
j_call: TRBJ2-1; clone_size: once; v_call: TRBV13; d_call: TRBD2; cdr3_nt: TGTGCCAGCAGCCCCGACTGGACTAGCGGGATGTCCAATGAGCAGTTCTTC; cdr3_aa: CASSPDWTSGMSNEQFF
j_call: TRBJ2-5; clone_size: NA; v_call: TRBV28; d_call: TRBD2; cdr3_nt: TGTGCCAGCATTCTCGGATCCGGGCTAGCGGGTATCCTCCAAGAGACCCAGTACTTC; cdr3_aa: CASILGSGLAGILQETQYF
j_call: TRBJ1-5; clone_size: NA; v_call: TRBV19; d_call: NA; cdr3_nt: TGTGCCAGTAGTATAGACCCCCGGCGAGGGGATGGTACTGGTCAGCCCCAGCATTTT; cdr3_aa: CASSIDPRRGDGTGQPQHF
j_call: TRBJ2-7; clone_size: NA; v_call: TRBV11-2; d_call: TRBD2; cdr3_nt: TGTGCCAGCAGCTTACCCGGGACTAGCTACGAGCAGTACTTC; cdr3_aa: CASSLPGTSYEQYF
j_call: TRBJ2-5; clone_size: NA; v_call: TRBV11-1; d_call: NA; cdr3_nt: TGTGCCAGCAGCTTAGGGTACCAAGAGACCCAGTACTTC; cdr3_aa: CASSLGYQETQYF
j_call: TRBJ2-7; clone_size: NA; v_call: TRBV28; d_call: NA; cdr3_nt: TGTGCCAGCAGTTTGTTGACGGCGGGCTCCTACGAGCAGTACTTC; cdr3_aa: CASSLLTAGSYEQYF
j_call: TRBJ2-1; clone_size: NA; v_call: TRBV23-1; d_call: TRBD2; cdr3_nt: TGCGCCAGCAGGACTAGCGGGAGGGCCGGAATATCGGATGAGCAGTTCTTC; cdr3_aa: CASRTSGRAGISDEQFF
j_call: TRBJ1-3; clone_size: NA; v_call: TRBV10-3; d_call: NA; cdr3_nt: TGTGCCATCAGTGAGTCCCGCTCGGGAAACACCATATATTTT; cdr3_aa: CAISESRSGNTIYF
j_call: TRBJ2-5; clone_size: NA; v_call: TRBV11-2; d_call: TRBD1; cdr3_nt: TGTGCCAGCAGCTTAGATCGATGGGACAGGGGTGAGACCCAGTACTTC; cdr3_aa: CASSLDRWDRGETQYF
j_call: TRBJ1-5; clone_size: NA; v_call: TRBV5-1; d_call: NA; cdr3_nt: TGCGCCAGCAGCCACCTGGGAGGGCTTGATCAGCCCCAGCATTTT; cdr3_aa: CASSHLGGLDQPQHF
j_call: TRBJ2-7; clone_size: NA; v_call: TRBV7-2; d_call: NA; cdr3_nt: TGTGCCAGCAGCCTCTCCAGCGGATCCTCCTACGAGCAGTACTTC; cdr3_aa: CASSLSSGSSYEQYF
j_call: TRBJ1-1; clone_size: NA; v_call: TRBV19; d_call: NA; cdr3_nt: TGTGCCAGTAGTATGGGGACTGAAGCTTTCTTT; cdr3_aa: CASSMGTEAFF
j_call: TRBJ1-2; clone_size: NA; v_call: TRBV7-8; d_call: NA; cdr3_nt: TGTGCCAGCAGCTTAGTTCGGCAGCTGTTTGACTACACCTTC; cdr3_aa: CASSLVRQLFDYTF
j_call: TRBJ1-5; clone_size: NA; v_call: TRBV6-1; d_call: NA; cdr3_nt: TGTGCCACCAGCACCCGGGACATTAATCAGCCCCAGCATTTT; cdr3_aa: CATSTRDINQPQHF
j_call: TRBJ2-1; clone_size: NA; v_call: TRBV28; d_call: NA; cdr3_nt: TGTGCCAGCAGCGCCTCCTACAATGAGCAGTTCTTC; cdr3_aa: CASSASYNEQFF
j_call: TRBJ2-5; clone_size: NA; v_call: TRBV9; d_call: TRBD2; cdr3_nt: TGTGCCAGCAGCCCTATTAGCGGGAGGGCCGAAGAGACCCAGTACTTC; cdr3_aa: CASSPISGRAEETQYF
j_call: TRBJ2-7; clone_size: NA; v_call: TRBV5-1; d_call: TRBD2; cdr3_nt: TGCGCCAGCAGCTTGGCGGGACTAGCGTTCCACGAGCAGTACTTC; cdr3_aa: CASSLAGLAFHEQYF
j_call: TRBJ2-3; clone_size: many; v_call: TRBV6-5; d_call: NA; cdr3_nt: TGTGCCAGCAGTGTACAGCCGACCGGCACAGATACGCAGTATTTT; cdr3_aa: CASSVQPTGTDTQYF
j_call: TRBJ1-5; clone_size: NA; v_call: TRBV25-1; d_call: TRBD1; cdr3_nt: TGTGCCAGCAGTGAGGGACAGTTCAATCAGCCCCAGCATTTT; cdr3_aa: CASSEGQFNQPQHF
j_call: TRBJ2-7; clone_size: NA; v_call: TRBV29-1; d_call: NA; cdr3_nt: TGCAGCGTTGGGACAGACTCCTACGAGCAGTACTTC; cdr3_aa: CSVGTDSYEQYF
j_call: TRBJ2-1; clone_size: NA; v_call: TRBV27; d_call: TRBD2; cdr3_nt: TGTGCCAGCACCGGGAGGGCCTCCTACAATGAGCAGTTCTTC; cdr3_aa: CASTGRASYNEQFF
j_call: TRBJ2-5; clone_size: NA; v_call: TRBV6-1; d_call: TRBD2; cdr3_nt: TGTGCCAGCAGTGATAAGGCTAGCGGGGGTTGGGAGACCCAGTACTTC; cdr3_aa: CASSDKASGGWETQYF
j_call: TRBJ1-1; clone_size: few; v_call: TRBV6-6; d_call: NA; cdr3_nt: TGTGCCAGCTCTTTGTGGAACACTGAAGCTTTCTTT; cdr3_aa: CASSLWNTEAFF
j_call: TRBJ2-5; clone_size: NA; v_call: TRBV4-3; d_call: NA; cdr3_nt: TGCGCCAGCAGCCTATCCAGCGGGCTGCAAGAGACCCAGTACTTC; cdr3_aa: CASSLSSGLQETQYF
j_call: TRBJ2-7; clone_size: once; v_call: TRBV5-6; d_call: NA; cdr3_nt: TGTGCCAGCAGCATATTTTTGGGCGACGAGCAGTACTTC; cdr3_aa: CASSIFLGDEQYF
j_call: TRBJ2-2; clone_size: NA; v_call: TRBV11-3; d_call: NA; cdr3_nt: TGTGCCAGCAGCCCTCCCCCCGGGACCTTTGTCACCGGGGAGCTGTTTTTT; cdr3_aa: CASSPPPGTFVTGELFF
j_call: TRBJ1-1; clone_size: NA; v_call: TRBV6-1; d_call: NA; cdr3_nt: TGTGCCAGCACCTCGAGGGGGACGGCGACTGAAGCTTTCTTT; cdr3_aa: CASTSRGTATEAFF
j_call: TRBJ1-2; clone_size: once; v_call: TRBV27; d_call: NA; cdr3_nt: TGTGCCAGCAGTTTCCAGGGAGGCGGTGGCTACACCTTC; cdr3_aa: CASSFQGGGGYTF
j_call: TRBJ2-1; clone_size: NA; v_call: TRBV27; d_call: TRBD2; cdr3_nt: TGTGCCAGTAGACTAGCGGGGGTATACAATGAGCAGTTCTTC; cdr3_aa: CASRLAGVYNEQFF
j_call: TRBJ2-5; clone_size: few; v_call: TRBV4-1; d_call: TRBD1; cdr3_nt: TGCGCCAGCAGCGCCTGGACAGGGGGGGTAGAGACCCAGTACTTC; cdr3_aa: CASSAWTGGVETQYF
j_call: TRBJ1-5; clone_size: NA; v_call: TRBV28; d_call: NA; cdr3_nt: TGTGCCAGCAGTTTTTGGAATCAGCCCCAGCATTTT; cdr3_aa: CASSFWNQPQHF
j_call: TRBJ1-1; clone_size: once; v_call: TRBV6-5; d_call: NA; cdr3_nt: TGTGCCAGCAGTTACTCGAGTATTGGGAAGACTGAAGCTTTCTTT; cdr3_aa: CASSYSSIGKTEAFF
j_call: TRBJ2-3; clone_size: NA; v_call: TRBV28; d_call: NA; cdr3_nt: TGTGCCAGCAGTTTAGGAAGCACAGATACGCAGTATTTT; cdr3_aa: CASSLGSTDTQYF
j_call: TRBJ2-7; clone_size: NA; v_call: TRBV5-1; d_call: NA; cdr3_nt: TGCGCCAGCAGCCCTCCCTCCGGGACAATAAGATCCTACGAGCAGTACTTC; cdr3_aa: CASSPPSGTIRSYEQYF
j_call: TRBJ2-7; clone_size: NA; v_call: TRBV10-2; d_call: NA; cdr3_nt: TGCGCCAGCAGTGTAGCCCGGGGAAGTTACGAGCAGTACTTC; cdr3_aa: CASSVARGSYEQYF
j_call: TRBJ1-2; clone_size: NA; v_call: TRBV28; d_call: NA; cdr3_nt: TGTGCCAGCAGTCCCCCGGGTTCGAACTATGGCTACACCTTC; cdr3_aa: CASSPPGSNYGYTF
j_call: TRBJ1-2; clone_size: few; v_call: TRBV4-3; d_call: TRBD1; cdr3_nt: TGCGCCAGCAGCCAAGAGGTGGAACAGGGGCGGAACTATGGCTACACCTTC; cdr3_aa: CASSQEVEQGRNYGYTF
j_call: TRBJ2-2; clone_size: few; v_call: TRBV7-3; d_call: TRBD2; cdr3_nt: TGTGCCAGCAGCTCGTCCGCGGGAGGGGGCACCGGGGAGCTGTTTTTT; cdr3_aa: CASSSSAGGGTGELFF
j_call: TRBJ1-2; clone_size: NA; v_call: TRBV29-1; d_call: NA; cdr3_nt: TGCAGCGTTGAAGATAGGGGGGGGTATGGCTACACCTTC; cdr3_aa: CSVEDRGGYGYTF
j_call: TRBJ2-3; clone_size: NA; v_call: TRBV5-4; d_call: NA; cdr3_nt: TGTGCCAGCAGCTTGGTAGGGCGGGATACGCAGTATTTT; cdr3_aa: CASSLVGRDTQYF
j_call: TRBJ2-5; clone_size: once; v_call: TRBV7-2; d_call: NA; cdr3_nt: TGTGCCAGCAGCTACTATTCGGGGGCTCAGTACTTC; cdr3_aa: CASSYYSGAQYF
j_call: TRBJ1-1; clone_size: NA; v_call: TRBV6-5; d_call: NA; cdr3_nt: TGTGCCAGCAGTTATTCGGGGGGGCTTGGGACTGAAGCTTTCTTT; cdr3_aa: CASSYSGGLGTEAFF
j_call: TRBJ2-7; clone_size: NA; v_call: TRBV7-9; d_call: NA; cdr3_nt: TGTGCCAGCAGCTTAGTAGGCGGCTACGAGCAGTACTTC; cdr3_aa: CASSLVGGYEQYF
j_call: TRBJ2-1; clone_size: NA; v_call: TRBV7-8; d_call: TRBD2; cdr3_nt: TGTGCCAGCAGCATCGGACTAGCGGAACCTTACAATGAGCAGTTCTTC; cdr3_aa: CASSIGLAEPYNEQFF
j_call: TRBJ2-2; clone_size: NA; v_call: TRBV7-8; d_call: NA; cdr3_nt: TGTGCCAGCAGCAACCCGGGACTTTCGAACACCGGGGAGCTGTTTTTT; cdr3_aa: CASSNPGLSNTGELFF
j_call: TRBJ2-1; clone_size: NA; v_call: TRBV25-1; d_call: NA; cdr3_nt: TGTGCCAGCAGTGATCCCCGCGGGAACTCCTACAATGAGCAGTTCTTC; cdr3_aa: CASSDPRGNSYNEQFF
j_call: TRBJ2-1; clone_size: NA; v_call: TRBV19; d_call: TRBD2; cdr3_nt: TGTGCCAGTAGTATTGGCGGGAGACAGAATGAGCAGTTCTTC; cdr3_aa: CASSIGGRQNEQFF
j_call: TRBJ2-5; clone_size: NA; v_call: TRBV6-5; d_call: NA; cdr3_nt: TGTGCCAGCAGTTACCTGCGGAACCAAGAGACCCAGTACTTC; cdr3_aa: CASSYLRNQETQYF
j_call: TRBJ1-2; clone_size: NA; v_call: TRBV30; d_call: NA; cdr3_nt: TGTGCCTGGAGTGGGGGCATCATGGATGGCTACACCTTC; cdr3_aa: CAWSGGIMDGYTF
j_call: TRBJ1-4; clone_size: NA; v_call: TRBV28; d_call: NA; cdr3_nt: TGTGCCAGCAGGGGGGGAGGGGCGGAGAATGAAAAACTGTTTTTT; cdr3_aa: CASRGGGAENEKLFF